This T cell receptor (beta chain) came from a study of T cell clonality in common variable immunodeficiency. Findings and limits, study-wide: CVID patient heterogeneity limited repertoire-clinical complication correlations.

The CDR3 has 15 residues. V gave up 3 bases and J gave up 6 bases, with 18 bases separating them. From germline, CDR1 is DFQATT and CDR2 SNEGSKA (reference sequence). The sample holds many counts of this clone. Its antigen is as yet unknown. The CDR3 is cut off 3 residues early in the read; its end comes from the germline J gene. Generated by immunoSEQ multiplex PCR, the TCRdb table keeps only in-frame clones and is missing some. Recorded here are about 39,000 clones, none singletons. This TCR came from a person aged 18 to 75 in good health. This sequence joins TRBV20-1 and TRBJ1-5; D perhaps matches TRBD1 (6 bases). The sequencing input was peripheral blood mononuclear cells. The CDR3 here is CSASRPGGGGQPQHF. The CDR3 DNA, read in part, is TGCAGTGCTAGCCGTCCGGGGGGGGGCGGTCAGCCC.